This TCR beta chain was identified during a study of T cells after somatic rescue of genetic block (dated by TCRdb to 2020 to 2021). Turning to the overall study: What the study looked at was long-term robustness, specifically in a T-cell system that came about through somatic rescue of a genetic block in T-cell development.

As for this clone: Its specific antigen is unknown. No base quality information exists; no much larger clone differs at one position.

The library came from the immunoSEQ multiplex PCR assay. As stored in TCRdb, this immuneACCESS dataset retains in-frame rearrangements with V and J assigned. A fraction of the clones does not appear; measured against another copy, unresolved V genes explain less than half of the discrepancy, and the remainder lacks a known reason. This sample holds 110,000 or so clones; under 95% were observed only once. Approximately 1.4% of the sample is held by the ten biggest clonotypes. V trim: 3 bases; J trim: 7 bases; unmatched bases: 7. According to the germline V gene (reference sequence), CDR1 reads SEHNR and CDR2 reads FQNEAQ. Measured from the cysteine to the phenylalanine, the CDR3 is 14 residues long. Only CDR3 DNA is held: 42 bases, read in frame from base 1.

The chain was built from TRBV7-9 and TRBJ1-1, with 8 bases in between that match TRBD1. What was sequenced was peripheral blood mononuclear cells (PBMCs). The TCR sequence derives from a woman under 30. The nucleotides read TGTGCCAGCAGCTTTAGGGACAGGAAGGGTGAAGCTTTCTTT. Translated, it gives CASSFRDRKGEAFF. The variable domain in full, with residues beyond the CDR3 obtained from the reference TRBV7-9 and TRBJ1-1 genes, is DTGVSQNPRHKITKRGQNVTFRCDPISEHNRLYWYRQTLGQGPEFLTYFQNEAQLEKSRLLSDRFSAERPKGSFSTLEIQRTEQGDSAMYLCASSFRDRKGEAFFGQGTRLTVV.